The present T cell receptor (beta chain) was sequenced within a study of technical replicates of blood from a few donors (TCRdb year 2017). Receptor amplification or capture employed the immunoSEQ multiplex PCR assay. This immuneACCESS table, as held by TCRdb, lists in-frame sequences with V and J called but not all clones. Of the missing ones, under half trace to an unresolved V gene in checked studies; the others have no known cause. In this sample the table shows 68,000 or so clones, approximately 90% of which occur a single time. The ten largest clonotypes hold roughly 0.39% of the sample. Concerning this clone: Its antigen specificity is not known. Per-nucleotide qualities are absent, and no much larger clonotype sits a single base away.

The material sequenced was T cells isolated from PBMCs. The TCR was taken from a human donor in good health.

The nucleotides are TGCAGTGCTAGGCTAGCTGGGGAGCAGTTCTTC. Translated, it reads CSARLAGEQFF. In this chain, TRBV20-1 is recombined with TRBJ2-1; the D gene is perhaps TRBD2, from 5 matching bases. Taken from the germline V gene (reference sequence), the CDR1 and CDR2 loops are DFQATT and SNEGSKA. V is pared back by 3 bases and J by 10 bases, with 10 bases lying between the germline termini. The CDR3, cysteine through phenylalanine, is 11 amino acids long. Here the CDR3 DNA is all that survives: 33 bases in frame from base 1.